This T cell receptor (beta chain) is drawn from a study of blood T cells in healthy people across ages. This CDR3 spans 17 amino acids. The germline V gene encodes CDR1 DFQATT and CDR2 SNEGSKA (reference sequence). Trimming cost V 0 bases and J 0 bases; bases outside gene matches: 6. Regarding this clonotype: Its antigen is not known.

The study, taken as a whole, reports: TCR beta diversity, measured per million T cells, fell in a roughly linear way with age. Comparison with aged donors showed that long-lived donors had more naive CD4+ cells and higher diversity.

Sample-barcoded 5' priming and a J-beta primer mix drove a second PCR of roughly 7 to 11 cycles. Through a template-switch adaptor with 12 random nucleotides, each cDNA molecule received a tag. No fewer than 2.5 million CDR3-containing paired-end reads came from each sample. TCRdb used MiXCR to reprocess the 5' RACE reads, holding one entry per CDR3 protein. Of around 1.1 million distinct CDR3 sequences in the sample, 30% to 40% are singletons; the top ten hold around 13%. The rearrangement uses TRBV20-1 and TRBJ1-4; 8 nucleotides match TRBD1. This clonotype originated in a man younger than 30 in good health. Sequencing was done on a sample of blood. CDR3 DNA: TGCAGTGCTAGAGAAGGGACAGGATATTCAACTAATGAAAAACTGTTTTTT. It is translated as CSAREGTGYSTNEKLFF.